Listed below are T cell receptor beta chains from one sample, sequenced in a study of naive and memory T cell subsets. MiXCR was run by TCRdb on the UMI-ligation and nested PCR reads, yielding one entry per CDR3 protein. The table shows approximately 89,000 distinct CDR3 sequences, with roughly 7% occurring only once. Sequencing used central memory CD4+ T cells from blood. The receptors were gathered from a human donor in good health. The CDR3 runs from the conserved cysteine through the conserved F or W. D genes are given only for firm matches. Some rows mark clone size as missing; the rest say once, few, many or name a class of expanded clone.

clone_size | d_call | j_call | v_call | cdr3_aa
few | TRBD1 | TRBJ1-5 | TRBV2 | CASGRQGSLNQPQHF
many | . | TRBJ1-4 | TRBV12-3/TRBV12-4 | CASSRATSEKLFF
many | TRBD2 | TRBJ2-3 | TRBV28 | CASSSGGSRTDTQYF
. | . | TRBJ2-3 | TRBV20-1 | CSARGAGERGTDTQYF
. | . | TRBJ1-4 | TRBV9 | CASSGANSPTNEKLFF
many | . | TRBJ1-5 | TRBV24-1 | CATSETIADQPQHF
. | . | TRBJ1-1 | TRBV6-5 | CATRRGSAIANTEAFF
. | . | TRBJ2-1 | TRBV14 | CASSPNEGNEQFF
many | TRBD1 | TRBJ2-7 | TRBV10-3 | CAIRRGQGGSEEQYF
. | TRBD2 | TRBJ2-1 | TRBV12-3/TRBV12-4 | CASSWTSGDEQFF
many | . | TRBJ2-6 | TRBV11-2 | CASSFRSGANVLTF
few | . | TRBJ1-1 | TRBV4-3 | CASSQEWVMNTEAFF
few | TRBD1 | TRBJ1-3 | TRBV29-1 | CSVGAGGGNTIYF
many | . | TRBJ2-3 | TRBV7-3 | CASSPSFTDTQYF
few | TRBD1 | TRBJ2-1 | TRBV7-8 | CASSQYRQGIYNEQFF
many | . | TRBJ2-5 | TRBV7-6 | CASSLAGVKETQYF
. | . | TRBJ1-5 | TRBV12-3/TRBV12-4 | CASSAQRGNQPQHF
many | . | TRBJ2-7 | TRBV7-8 | CASSLGRLVFFDEQYF
many | . | TRBJ2-5 | TRBV6-6 | CASSSLGGARETQYF
. | . | TRBJ2-1 | TRBV20-1 | CSATTNSRNEQFF
few | . | TRBJ1-5 | TRBV30 | CAWSVRARRAIQPQHF
few | . | TRBJ1-2 | TRBV14 | CASSKEGFGHLSF
many | . | TRBJ2-6 | TRBV7-2 | CASSPKGGLGANVLTF
medium-sized | . | TRBJ2-7 | TRBV6-1 | CASSEPLVRQYF
. | . | TRBJ2-3 | TRBV28 | CASNPQGRDTQYF
. | . | TRBJ2-7 | TRBV5-7 | CASSLETQSYEQYF
many | TRBD2 | TRBJ2-3 | TRBV6-5 | CASSYSRGVTDTQYF
many | TRBD2 | TRBJ2-3 | TRBV5-1 | CASSFNGGAWDF
. | . | TRBJ2-5 | TRBV28 | CASSPAGSRETQYF
. | . | TRBJ2-3 | TRBV15 | CATSDRTASTDTQYF
few | . | TRBJ1-5 | TRBV6-2/TRBV6-3 | CASSYLHSNQPQHF
many | . | TRBJ2-2 | TRBV3-1 | CASSQAVAASNTGELFF
. | . | TRBJ2-7 | TRBV20-1 | CSVSLLASAQKLYEQYF
medium-sized | TRBD2 | TRBJ2-7 | TRBV7-6 | CASSPQRQGKKGTSGHEQYF
many | . | TRBJ1-1 | TRBV7-2 | CASSGDRNTEAFF
. | TRBD2 | TRBJ2-5 | TRBV20-1 | CSASTGRGVGETQYF
. | TRBD1 | TRBJ2-3 | TRBV6-6 | CASSYSSGGYIDTQYF
. | . | TRBJ2-3 | TRBV5-1 | CASSLEGGSTDTQYF
few | . | TRBJ2-7 | TRBV29-1 | CSVGRDLDEQYF
few | TRBD1 | TRBJ1-2 | TRBV15 | CATSRGGDRGYGYTF
many | . | TRBJ1-1 | TRBV20-1 | CSARQGNTEAFF
many | . | TRBJ2-5 | TRBV14 | CASSQDRGETQYF